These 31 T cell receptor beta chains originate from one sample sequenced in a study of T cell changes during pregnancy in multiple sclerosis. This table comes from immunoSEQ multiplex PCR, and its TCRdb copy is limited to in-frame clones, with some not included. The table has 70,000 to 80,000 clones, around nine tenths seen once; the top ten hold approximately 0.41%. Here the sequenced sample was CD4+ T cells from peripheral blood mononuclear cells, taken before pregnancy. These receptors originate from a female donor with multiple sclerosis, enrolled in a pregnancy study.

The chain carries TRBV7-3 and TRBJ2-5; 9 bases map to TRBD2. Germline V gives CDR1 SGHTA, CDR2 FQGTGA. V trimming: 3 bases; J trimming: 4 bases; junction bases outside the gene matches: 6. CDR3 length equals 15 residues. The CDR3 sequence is CASSLGGGARETQYF. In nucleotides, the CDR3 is TGTGCCAGCAGCTTGGGCGGGGGGGCGAGAGAGACCCAGTACTTC.

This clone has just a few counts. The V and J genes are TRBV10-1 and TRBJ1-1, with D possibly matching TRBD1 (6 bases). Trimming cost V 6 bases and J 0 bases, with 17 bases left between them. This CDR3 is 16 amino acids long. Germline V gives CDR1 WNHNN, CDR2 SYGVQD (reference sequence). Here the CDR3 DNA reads TGCGCCAGCAGAAGAAGGACAGAAAGAGTGAACACTGAAGCTTTCTTT. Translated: CASRRRTERVNTEAFF.

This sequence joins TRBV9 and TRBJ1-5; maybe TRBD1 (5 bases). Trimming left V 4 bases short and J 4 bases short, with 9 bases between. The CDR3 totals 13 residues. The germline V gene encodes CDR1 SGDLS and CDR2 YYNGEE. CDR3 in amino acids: CASSSAGNQPQHF. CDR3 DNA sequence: TGTGCCAGCAGCTCCGCAGGGAATCAGCCCCAGCATTTT.

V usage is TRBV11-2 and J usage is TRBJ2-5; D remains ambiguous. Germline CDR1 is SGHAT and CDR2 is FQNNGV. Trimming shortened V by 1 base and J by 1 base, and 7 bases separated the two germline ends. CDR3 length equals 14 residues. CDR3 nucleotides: TGTGCCAGCAGCTTAGTGGTGGCCCAAGAGACCCAGTACTTC. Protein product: CASSLVVAQETQYF.

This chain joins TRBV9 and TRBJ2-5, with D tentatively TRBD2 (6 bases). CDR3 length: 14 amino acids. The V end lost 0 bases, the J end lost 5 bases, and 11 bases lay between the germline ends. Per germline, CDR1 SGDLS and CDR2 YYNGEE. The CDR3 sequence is CASSVAQGGETQYF. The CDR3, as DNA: TGTGCCAGCAGCGTAGCTCAGGGAGGCGAGACCCAGTACTTC.

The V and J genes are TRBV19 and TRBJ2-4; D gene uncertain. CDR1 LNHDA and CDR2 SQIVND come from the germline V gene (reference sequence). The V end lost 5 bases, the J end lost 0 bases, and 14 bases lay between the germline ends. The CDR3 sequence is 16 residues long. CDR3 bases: TGTGCCAGTAGTCCCCAGGTTTCTCTAGCCAAAAACATTCAGTACTTC. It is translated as CASSPQVSLAKNIQYF.

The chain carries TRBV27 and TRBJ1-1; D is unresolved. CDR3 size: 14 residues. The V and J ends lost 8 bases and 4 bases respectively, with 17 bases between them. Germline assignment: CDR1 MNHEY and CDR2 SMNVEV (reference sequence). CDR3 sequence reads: CASRRPDGVTEAFF. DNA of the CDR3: TGTGCCAGCCGAAGACCGGACGGGGTCACTGAAGCTTTCTTT.

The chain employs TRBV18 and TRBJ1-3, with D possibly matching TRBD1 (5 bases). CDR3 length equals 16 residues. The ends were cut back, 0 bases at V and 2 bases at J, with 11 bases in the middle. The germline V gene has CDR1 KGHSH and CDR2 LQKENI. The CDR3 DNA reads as TGTGCCAGCTCACCACCGAAGCAGGGTGCTGGAAACACCATATATTTT. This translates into CASSPPKQGAGNTIYF.

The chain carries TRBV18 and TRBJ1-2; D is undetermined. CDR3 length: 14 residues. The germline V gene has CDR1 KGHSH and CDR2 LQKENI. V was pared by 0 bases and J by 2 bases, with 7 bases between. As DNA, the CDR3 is TGTGCCAGCTCACCACCGGTACTGAACTATGGCTACACCTTC. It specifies CASSPPVLNYGYTF.

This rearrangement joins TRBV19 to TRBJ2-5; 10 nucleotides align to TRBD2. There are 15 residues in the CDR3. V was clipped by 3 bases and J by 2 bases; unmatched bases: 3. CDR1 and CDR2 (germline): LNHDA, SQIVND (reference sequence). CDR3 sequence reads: CASSIQRGGQETQYF. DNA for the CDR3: TGTGCCAGTAGTATTCAGCGGGGGGGTCAAGAGACCCAGTACTTC. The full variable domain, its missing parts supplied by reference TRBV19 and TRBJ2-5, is DGGITQSPKYLFRKEGQNVTLSCEQNLNHDAMYWYRQDPGQGLRLIYYSQIVNDFQKGDIAEGYSVSREKKESFPLTVTSAQKNPTAFYLCASSIQRGGQETQYFGPGTRLLVL.

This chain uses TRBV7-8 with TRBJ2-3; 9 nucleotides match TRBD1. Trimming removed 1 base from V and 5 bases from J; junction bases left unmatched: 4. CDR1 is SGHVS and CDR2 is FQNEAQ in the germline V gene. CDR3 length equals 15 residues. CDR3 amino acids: CASSLEGQGRDTQYF. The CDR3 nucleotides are TGTGCCAGCAGCTTAGAGGGACAGGGCAGAGATACGCAGTATTTT.

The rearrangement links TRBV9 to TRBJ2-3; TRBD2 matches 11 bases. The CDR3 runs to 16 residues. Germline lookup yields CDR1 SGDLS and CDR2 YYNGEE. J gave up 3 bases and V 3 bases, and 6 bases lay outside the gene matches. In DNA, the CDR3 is TGTGCCAGCAGCGAGACTAGCGGGATGTTAACAGATACGCAGTATTTT. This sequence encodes CASSETSGMLTDTQYF.

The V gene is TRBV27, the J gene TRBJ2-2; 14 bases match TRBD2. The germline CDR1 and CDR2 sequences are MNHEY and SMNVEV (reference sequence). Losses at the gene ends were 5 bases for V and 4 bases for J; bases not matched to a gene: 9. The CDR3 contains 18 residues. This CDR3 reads CASSRTSGTSGGTGELFF. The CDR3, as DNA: TGTGCCAGCAGTCGCACCTCCGGGACTAGCGGGGGCACCGGGGAGCTGTTTTTT.

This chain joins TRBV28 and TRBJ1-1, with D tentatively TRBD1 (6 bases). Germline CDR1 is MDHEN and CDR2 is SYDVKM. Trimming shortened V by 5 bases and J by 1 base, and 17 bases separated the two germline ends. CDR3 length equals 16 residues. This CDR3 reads CASSSRRGPPNTEAFF. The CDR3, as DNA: TGTGCCAGCAGTAGTCGCAGGGGCCCGCCGAACACTGAAGCTTTCTTT.

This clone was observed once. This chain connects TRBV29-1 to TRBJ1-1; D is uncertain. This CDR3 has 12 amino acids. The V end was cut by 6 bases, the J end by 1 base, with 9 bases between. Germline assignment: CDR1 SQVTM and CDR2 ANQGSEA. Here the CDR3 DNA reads TGCAGCGTGACTCACGGGAACACTGAAGCTTTCTTT. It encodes CSVTHGNTEAFF.

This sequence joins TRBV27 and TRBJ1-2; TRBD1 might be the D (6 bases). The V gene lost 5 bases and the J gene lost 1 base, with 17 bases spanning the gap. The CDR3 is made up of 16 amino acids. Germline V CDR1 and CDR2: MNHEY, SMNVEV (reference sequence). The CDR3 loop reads CASSAYYRDVNYGYTF. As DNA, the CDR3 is TGTGCCAGCAGTGCCTACTACAGGGATGTTAACTATGGCTACACCTTC.

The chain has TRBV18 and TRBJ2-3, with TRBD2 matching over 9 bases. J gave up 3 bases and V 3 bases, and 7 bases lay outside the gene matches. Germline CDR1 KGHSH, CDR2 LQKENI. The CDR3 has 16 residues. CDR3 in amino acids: CASSPAAGGPTDTQYF. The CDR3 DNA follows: TGTGCCAGCTCACCGGCGGCGGGGGGGCCAACAGATACGCAGTATTTT.

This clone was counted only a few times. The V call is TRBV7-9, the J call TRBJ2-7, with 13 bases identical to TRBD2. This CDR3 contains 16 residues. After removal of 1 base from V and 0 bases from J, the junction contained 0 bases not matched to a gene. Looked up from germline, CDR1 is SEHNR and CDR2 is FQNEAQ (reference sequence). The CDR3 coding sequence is TGTGCCAGCAGCTTAGGGACTAGCGGGGGCTCCTACGAGCAGTACTTC. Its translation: CASSLGTSGGSYEQYF.

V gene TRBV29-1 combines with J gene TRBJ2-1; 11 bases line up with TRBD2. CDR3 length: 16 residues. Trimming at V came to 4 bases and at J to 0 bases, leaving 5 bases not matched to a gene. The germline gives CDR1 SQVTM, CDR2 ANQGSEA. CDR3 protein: CSVGATSGSSYNEQFF. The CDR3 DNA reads TGCAGCGTTGGTGCAACTAGCGGGAGCTCCTACAATGAGCAGTTCTTC.

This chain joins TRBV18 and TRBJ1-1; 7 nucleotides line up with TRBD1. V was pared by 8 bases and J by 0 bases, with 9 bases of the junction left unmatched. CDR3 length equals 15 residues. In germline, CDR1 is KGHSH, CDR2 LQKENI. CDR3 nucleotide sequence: TGTGCCAGCCGACAGGTGACAGGGATGAACACTGAAGCTTTCTTT. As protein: CASRQVTGMNTEAFF.

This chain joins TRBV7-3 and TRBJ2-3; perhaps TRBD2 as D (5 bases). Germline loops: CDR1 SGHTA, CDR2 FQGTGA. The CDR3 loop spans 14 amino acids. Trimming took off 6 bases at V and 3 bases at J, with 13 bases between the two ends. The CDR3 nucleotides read TGTGCCAGCAGGGCGGGCGGATTAACAGATACGCAGTATTTT. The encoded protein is CASRAGGLTDTQYF.

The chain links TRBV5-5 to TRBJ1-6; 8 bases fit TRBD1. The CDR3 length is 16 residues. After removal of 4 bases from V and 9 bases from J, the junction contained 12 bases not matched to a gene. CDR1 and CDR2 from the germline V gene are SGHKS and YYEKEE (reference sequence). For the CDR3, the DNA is TGTGCCAGCAGCCCAAAAACGACAGGGGATGGTTCACCCCTCCACTTT. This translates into CASSPKTTGDGSPLHF.

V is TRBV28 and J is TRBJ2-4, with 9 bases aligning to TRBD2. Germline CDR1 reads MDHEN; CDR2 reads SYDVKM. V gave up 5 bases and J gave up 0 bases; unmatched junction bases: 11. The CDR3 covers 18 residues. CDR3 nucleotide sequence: TGTGCCAGCAGTCGTAGCGGGAGTTGGTTACCAGCCAAAAACATTCAGTACTTC. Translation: CASSRSGSWLPAKNIQYF.

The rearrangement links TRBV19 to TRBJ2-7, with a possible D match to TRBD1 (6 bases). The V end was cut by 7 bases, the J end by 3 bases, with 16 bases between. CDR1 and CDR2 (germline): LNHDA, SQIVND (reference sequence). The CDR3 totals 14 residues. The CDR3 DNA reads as TGTGCCAGTACTCCGACAGGAGGAAGCTACGAGCAGTACTTC. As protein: CASTPTGGSYEQYF.

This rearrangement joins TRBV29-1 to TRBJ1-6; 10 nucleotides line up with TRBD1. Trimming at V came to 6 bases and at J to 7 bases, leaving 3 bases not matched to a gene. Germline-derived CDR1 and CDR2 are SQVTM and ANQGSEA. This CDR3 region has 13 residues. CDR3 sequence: CSVLTGGNSPLHF. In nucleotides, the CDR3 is TGCAGCGTCCTGACAGGGGGCAATTCACCCCTCCACTTT.

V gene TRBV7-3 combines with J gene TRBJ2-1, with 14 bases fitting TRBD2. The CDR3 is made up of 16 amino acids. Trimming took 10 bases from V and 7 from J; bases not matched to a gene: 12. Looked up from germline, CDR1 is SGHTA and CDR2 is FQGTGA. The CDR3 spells CATGTSGSQVPNEQFF. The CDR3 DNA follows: TGTGCCACCGGGACTAGCGGGAGTCAGGTTCCTAATGAGCAGTTCTTC.

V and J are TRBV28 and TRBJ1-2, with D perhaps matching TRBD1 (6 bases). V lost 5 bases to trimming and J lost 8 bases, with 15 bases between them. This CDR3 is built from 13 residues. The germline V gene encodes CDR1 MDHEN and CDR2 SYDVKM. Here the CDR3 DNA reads TGTGCCAGCAGTGCTCAGGGGAGGGGGGGCTACACCTTC. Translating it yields CASSAQGRGGYTF.

The CDR3 reads CASRRTSGGTDTQYF. CDR3 nucleotides: TGTGCCAGCAGGCGGACTAGCGGGGGAACAGATACGCAGTATTTT. The chain couples TRBV11-3 to TRBJ2-3, with TRBD2 matching 13 bases. The CDR3 covers 15 residues. Trimming at V came to 6 bases and at J to 3 bases, leaving 3 bases not matched to a gene. CDR1 and CDR2 (germline): SGHNT, YENEEA. Combining the CDR3 with reference TRBV11-3 and TRBJ2-3 gives the whole variable domain EAGVVQSPRYKIIEKKQPVAFWCNPISGHNTLYWYLQNLGQGPELLIRYENEEAVDDSQLPKDRFSAERLKGVDSTLKIQPAELGDSAVYLCASRRTSGGTDTQYFGPGTRLTVL.

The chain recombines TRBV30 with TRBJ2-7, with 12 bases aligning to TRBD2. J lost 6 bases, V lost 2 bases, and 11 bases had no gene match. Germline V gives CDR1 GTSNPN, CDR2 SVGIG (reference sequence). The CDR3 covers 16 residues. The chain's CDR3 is CAWSPWTSGTSGEQYF. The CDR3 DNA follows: TGTGCCTGGAGTCCTTGGACTAGCGGGACCTCCGGCGAGCAGTACTTC.

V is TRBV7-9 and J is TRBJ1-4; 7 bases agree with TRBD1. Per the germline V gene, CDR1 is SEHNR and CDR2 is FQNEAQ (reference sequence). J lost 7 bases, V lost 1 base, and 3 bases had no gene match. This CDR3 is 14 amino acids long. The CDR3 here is CASSLEGGGEKLFF. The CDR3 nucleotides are TGTGCCAGCAGCTTAGAAGGGGGCGGTGAAAAACTGTTTTTT.

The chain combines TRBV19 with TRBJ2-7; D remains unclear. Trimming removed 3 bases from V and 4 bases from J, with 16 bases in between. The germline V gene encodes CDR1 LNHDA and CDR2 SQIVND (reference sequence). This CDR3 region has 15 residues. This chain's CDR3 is CASSIQSTGTYEQYF. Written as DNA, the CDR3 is TGTGCCAGTAGTATTCAGTCGACGGGTACATACGAGCAGTACTTC. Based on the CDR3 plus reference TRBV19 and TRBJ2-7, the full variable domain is DGGITQSPKYLFRKEGQNVTLSCEQNLNHDAMYWYRQDPGQGLRLIYYSQIVNDFQKGDIAEGYSVSREKKESFPLTVTSAQKNPTAFYLCASSIQSTGTYEQYFGPGTRLTVT.